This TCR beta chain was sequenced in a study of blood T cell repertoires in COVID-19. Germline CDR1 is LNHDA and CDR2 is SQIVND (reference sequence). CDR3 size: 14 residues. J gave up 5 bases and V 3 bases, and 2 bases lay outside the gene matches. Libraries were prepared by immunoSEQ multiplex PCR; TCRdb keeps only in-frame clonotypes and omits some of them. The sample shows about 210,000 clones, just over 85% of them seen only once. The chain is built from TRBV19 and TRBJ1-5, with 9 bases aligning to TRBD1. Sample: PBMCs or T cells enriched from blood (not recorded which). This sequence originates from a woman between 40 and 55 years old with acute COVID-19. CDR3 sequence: CASSMGTGYQPQHF. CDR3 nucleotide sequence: TGTGCCAGTAGTATGGGGACAGGGTATCAGCCCCAGCATTTT. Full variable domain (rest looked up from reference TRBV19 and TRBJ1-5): DGGITQSPKYLFRKEGQNVTLSCEQNLNHDAMYWYRQDPGQGLRLIYYSQIVNDFQKGDIAEGYSVSREKKESFPLTVTSAQKNPTAFYLCASSMGTGYQPQHFGDGTRLSIL.